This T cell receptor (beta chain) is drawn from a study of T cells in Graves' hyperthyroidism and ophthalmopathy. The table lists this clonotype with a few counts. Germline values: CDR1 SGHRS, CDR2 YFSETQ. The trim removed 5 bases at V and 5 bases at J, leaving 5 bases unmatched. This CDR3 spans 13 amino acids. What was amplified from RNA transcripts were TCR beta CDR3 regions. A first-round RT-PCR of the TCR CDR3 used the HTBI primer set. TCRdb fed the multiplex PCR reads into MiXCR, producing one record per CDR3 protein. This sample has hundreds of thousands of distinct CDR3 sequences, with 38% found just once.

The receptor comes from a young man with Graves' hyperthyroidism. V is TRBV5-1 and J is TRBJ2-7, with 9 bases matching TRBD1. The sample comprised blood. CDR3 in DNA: TGCGCCAGCAGGGGGACAGGGAACCACGAGCAGTACTTC. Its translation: CASRGTGNHEQYF.